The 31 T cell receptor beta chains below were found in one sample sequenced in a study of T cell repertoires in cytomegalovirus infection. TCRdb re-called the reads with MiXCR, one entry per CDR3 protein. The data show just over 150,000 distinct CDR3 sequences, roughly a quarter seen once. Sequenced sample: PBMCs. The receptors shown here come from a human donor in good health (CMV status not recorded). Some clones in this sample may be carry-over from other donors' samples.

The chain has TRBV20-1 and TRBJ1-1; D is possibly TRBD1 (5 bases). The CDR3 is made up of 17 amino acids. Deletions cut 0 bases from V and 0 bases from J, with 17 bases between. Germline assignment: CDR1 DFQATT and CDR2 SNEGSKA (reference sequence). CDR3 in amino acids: CSARDRSDILMNTEAFF. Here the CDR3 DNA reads TGCAGTGCTAGAGATAGGTCGGACATCCTAATGAACACTGAAGCTTTCTTT.

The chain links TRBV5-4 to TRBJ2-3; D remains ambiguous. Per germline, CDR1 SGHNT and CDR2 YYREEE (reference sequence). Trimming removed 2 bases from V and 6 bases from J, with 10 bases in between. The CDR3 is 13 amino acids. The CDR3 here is CASSLSTPDTQYF. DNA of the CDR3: TGTGCCAGCAGCTTATCAACCCCCGATACGCAGTATTTT. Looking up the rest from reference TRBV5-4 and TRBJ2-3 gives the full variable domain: ETGVTQSPTHLIKTRGQQVTLRCSSQSGHNTVSWYQQALGQGPQFIFQYYREEENGRGNFPPRFSGLQFPNYSSELNVNALELDDSALYLCASSLSTPDTQYFGPGTRLTVL.

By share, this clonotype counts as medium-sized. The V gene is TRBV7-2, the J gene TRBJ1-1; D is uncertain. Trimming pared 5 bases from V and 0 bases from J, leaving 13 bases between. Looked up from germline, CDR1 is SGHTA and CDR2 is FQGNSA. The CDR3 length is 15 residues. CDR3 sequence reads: CASSLEVRMNTEAFF. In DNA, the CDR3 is TGTGCCAGCAGCCTAGAGGTCCGGATGAACACTGAAGCTTTCTTT.

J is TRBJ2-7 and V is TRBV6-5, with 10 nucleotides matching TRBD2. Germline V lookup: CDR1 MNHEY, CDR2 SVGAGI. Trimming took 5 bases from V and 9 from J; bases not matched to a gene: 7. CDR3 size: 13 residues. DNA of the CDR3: TGTGCCAGCAGTCCTAGCGGGAGACTGGTGCAGTACTTC. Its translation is CASSPSGRLVQYF.

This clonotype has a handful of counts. CDR3 bases: TGTGCCAAGCCGGGACAGGGTCACAATGAGCAGTTCTTC. Translation: CAKPGQGHNEQFF. This chain joins TRBV6-2 or TRBV6-3 and TRBJ2-1, with 9 bases aligning to TRBD1. Germline V gives CDR1 MNHEY, CDR2 SVGEGT. The CDR3 is made up of 13 amino acids. The junction had 6 bases not matched to a gene; V was cut back by 10 bases and J by 5 bases.

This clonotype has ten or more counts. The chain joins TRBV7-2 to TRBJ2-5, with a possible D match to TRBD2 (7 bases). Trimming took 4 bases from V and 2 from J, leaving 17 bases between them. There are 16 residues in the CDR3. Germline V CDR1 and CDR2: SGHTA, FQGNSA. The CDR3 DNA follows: TGTGCCAGCAGCTCGCGCCCGGGGGGCGAGCAAGAGACCCAGTACTTC. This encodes CASSSRPGGEQETQYF.

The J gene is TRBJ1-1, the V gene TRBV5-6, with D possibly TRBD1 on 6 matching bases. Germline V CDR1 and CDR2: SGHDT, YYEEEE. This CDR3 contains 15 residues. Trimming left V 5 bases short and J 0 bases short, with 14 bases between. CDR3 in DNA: TGTGCCAGCAGGGCCCTGGAGGGGGTGAACACTGAAGCTTTCTTT. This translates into CASRALEGVNTEAFF.

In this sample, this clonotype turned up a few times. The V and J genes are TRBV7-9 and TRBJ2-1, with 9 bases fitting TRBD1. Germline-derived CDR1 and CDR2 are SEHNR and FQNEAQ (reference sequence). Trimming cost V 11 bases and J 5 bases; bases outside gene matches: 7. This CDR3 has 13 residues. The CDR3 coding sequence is TGTGCCGGGGACAGGGAGTTCGACAATGAGCAGTTCTTC. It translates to CAGDREFDNEQFF.

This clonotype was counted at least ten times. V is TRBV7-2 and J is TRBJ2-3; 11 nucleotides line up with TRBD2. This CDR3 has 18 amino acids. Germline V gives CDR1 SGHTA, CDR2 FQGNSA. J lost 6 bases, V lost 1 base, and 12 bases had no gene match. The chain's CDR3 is CASSLDASGGTPLDTQYF. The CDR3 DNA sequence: TGTGCCAGCAGCTTAGACGCTAGCGGGGGGACCCCATTGGATACGCAGTATTTT.

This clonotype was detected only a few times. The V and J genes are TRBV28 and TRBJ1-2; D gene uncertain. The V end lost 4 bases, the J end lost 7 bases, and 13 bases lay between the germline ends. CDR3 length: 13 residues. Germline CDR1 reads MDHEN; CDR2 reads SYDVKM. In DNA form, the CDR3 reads TGTGCCAGCAGTTATCCCCACCTGTCTGGCTACACCTTC. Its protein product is CASSYPHLSGYTF.

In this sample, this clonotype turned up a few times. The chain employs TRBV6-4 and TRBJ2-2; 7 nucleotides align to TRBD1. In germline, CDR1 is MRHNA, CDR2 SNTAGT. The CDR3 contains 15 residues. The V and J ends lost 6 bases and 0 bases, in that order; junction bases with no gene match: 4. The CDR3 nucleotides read TGTGCCAGCAGCACCGGGACAGCGAACACCGGGGAGCTGTTTTTT. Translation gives CASSTGTANTGELFF.

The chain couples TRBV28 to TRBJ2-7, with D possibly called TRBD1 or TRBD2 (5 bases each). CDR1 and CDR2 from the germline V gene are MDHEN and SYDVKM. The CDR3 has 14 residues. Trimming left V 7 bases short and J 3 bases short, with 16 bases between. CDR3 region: CASNPPGRNYEQYF. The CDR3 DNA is TGTGCCAGCAATCCTCCGGGACGGAACTACGAGCAGTACTTC.

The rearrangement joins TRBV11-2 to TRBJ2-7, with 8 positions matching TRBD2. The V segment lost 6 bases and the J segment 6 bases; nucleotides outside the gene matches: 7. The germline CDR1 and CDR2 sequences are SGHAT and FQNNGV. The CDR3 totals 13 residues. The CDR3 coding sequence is TGTGCCAGCAGTGTCTCCCTAGCGGGCGAGCAGTACTTC. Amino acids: CASSVSLAGEQYF.

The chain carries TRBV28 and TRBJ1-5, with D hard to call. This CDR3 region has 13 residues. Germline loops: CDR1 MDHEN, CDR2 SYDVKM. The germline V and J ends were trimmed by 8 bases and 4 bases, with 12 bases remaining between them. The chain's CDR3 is CASRSAANQPQHF. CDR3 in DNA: TGTGCCAGCCGTTCGGCGGCAAATCAGCCCCAGCATTTT.

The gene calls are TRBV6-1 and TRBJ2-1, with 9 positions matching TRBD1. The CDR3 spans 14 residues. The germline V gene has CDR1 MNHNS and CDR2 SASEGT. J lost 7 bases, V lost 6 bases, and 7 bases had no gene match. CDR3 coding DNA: TGTGCCAGCAGGCCGGACAGGGGAGTTAATGAGCAGTTCTTC. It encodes CASRPDRGVNEQFF.

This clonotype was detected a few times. In nucleotides, the CDR3 is TGCAGCGTTGAGGGTCAGGGAGGACGGTACGAGCAGTACTTC. Its translation: CSVEGQGGRYEQYF. The chain links TRBV29-1 to TRBJ2-7, with D perhaps TRBD2 (6 bases). There are 14 residues in the CDR3. V shed 3 bases and J shed 4 bases, with 16 bases lying between them. The germline V gene has CDR1 SQVTM and CDR2 ANQGSEA.

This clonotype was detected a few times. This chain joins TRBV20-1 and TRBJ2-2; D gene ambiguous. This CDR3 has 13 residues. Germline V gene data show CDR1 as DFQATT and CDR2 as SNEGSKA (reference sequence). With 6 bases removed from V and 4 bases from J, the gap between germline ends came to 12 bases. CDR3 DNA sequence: TGCAGTGCATTCTCTGATGTCACCGGGGAGCTGTTTTTT. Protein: CSAFSDVTGELFF.

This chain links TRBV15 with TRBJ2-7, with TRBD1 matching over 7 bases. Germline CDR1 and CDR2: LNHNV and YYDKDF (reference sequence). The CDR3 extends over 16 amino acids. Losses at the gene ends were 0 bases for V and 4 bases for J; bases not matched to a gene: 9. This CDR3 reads CATSRDRAQGVYEQYF. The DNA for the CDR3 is TGTGCCACCAGCAGAGATCGGGCCCAGGGGGTGTACGAGCAGTACTTC.

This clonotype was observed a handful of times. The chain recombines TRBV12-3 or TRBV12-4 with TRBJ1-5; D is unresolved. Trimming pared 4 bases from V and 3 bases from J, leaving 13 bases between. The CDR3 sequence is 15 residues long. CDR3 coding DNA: TGTGCCAGCAGTTCGACGAGGGAATTCAATCAGCCCCAGCATTTT. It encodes CASSSTREFNQPQHF.

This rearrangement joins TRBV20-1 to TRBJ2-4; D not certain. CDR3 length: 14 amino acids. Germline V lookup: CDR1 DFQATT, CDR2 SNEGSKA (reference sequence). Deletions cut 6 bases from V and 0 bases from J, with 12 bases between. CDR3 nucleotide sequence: TGCAGTGCCCTACAACGGACAGCCAAAAACATTCAGTACTTC. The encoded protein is CSALQRTAKNIQYF.

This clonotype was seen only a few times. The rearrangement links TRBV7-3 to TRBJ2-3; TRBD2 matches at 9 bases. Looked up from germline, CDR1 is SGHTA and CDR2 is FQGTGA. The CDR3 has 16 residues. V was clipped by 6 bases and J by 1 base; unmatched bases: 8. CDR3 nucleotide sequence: TGTGCCAGCAGTCTAGGGACTAGCCACCGCACAGATACGCAGTATTTT. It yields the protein CASSLGTSHRTDTQYF.

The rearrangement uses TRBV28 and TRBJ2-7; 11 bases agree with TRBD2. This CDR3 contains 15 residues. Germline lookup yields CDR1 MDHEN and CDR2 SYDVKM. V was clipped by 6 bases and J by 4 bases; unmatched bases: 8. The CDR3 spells CASRASGTSGYEQYF. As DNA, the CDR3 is TGTGCCAGCAGGGCCTCCGGGACTAGCGGATACGAGCAGTACTTC.

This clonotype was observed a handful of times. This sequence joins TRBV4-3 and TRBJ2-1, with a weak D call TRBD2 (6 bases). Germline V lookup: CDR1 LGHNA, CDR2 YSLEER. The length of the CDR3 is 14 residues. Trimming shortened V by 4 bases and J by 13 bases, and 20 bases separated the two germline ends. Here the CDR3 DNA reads TGCGCCAGCAGCCTCCTCGGCGGGGACGGAACACAGTTCTTC. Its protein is CASSLLGGDGTQFF.

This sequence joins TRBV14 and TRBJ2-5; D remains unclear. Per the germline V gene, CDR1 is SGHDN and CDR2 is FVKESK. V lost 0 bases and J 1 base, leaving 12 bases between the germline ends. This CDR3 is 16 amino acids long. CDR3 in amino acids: CASSQEFARAQETQYF. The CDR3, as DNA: TGTGCCAGCAGCCAAGAATTCGCTAGGGCCCAAGAGACCCAGTACTTC.

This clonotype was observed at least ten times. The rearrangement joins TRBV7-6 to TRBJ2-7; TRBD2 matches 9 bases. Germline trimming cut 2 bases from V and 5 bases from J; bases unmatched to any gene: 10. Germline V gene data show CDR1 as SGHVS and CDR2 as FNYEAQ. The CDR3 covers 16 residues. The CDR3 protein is CASSLRLAGPGNEQYF. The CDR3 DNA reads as TGTGCCAGCAGCTTAAGGCTAGCGGGACCGGGGAACGAGCAGTACTTC. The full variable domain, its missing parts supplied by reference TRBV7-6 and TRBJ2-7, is GAGVSQSPRYKVTKRGQDVALRCDPISGHVSLYWYRQALGQGPEFLTYFNYEAQQDKSGLPNDRFSAERPEGSISTLTIQRTEQRDSAMYRCASSLRLAGPGNEQYFGPGTRLTVT.

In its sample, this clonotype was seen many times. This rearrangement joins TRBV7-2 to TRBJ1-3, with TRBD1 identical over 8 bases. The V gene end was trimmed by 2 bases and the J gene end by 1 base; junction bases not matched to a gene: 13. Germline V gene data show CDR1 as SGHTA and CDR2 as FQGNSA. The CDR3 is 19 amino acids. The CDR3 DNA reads TGTGCCAGCAGCTTATACCACCCTGACAGGGGAAAATCTGGAAACACCATATATTTT. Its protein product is CASSLYHPDRGKSGNTIYF.

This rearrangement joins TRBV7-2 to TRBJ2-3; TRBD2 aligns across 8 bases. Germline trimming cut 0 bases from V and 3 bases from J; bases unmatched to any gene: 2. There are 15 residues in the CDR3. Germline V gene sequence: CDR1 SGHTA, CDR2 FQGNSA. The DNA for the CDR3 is TGTGCCAGCAGCTTAGCAGCGGGAGTGACAGATACGCAGTATTTT. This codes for CASSLAAGVTDTQYF.

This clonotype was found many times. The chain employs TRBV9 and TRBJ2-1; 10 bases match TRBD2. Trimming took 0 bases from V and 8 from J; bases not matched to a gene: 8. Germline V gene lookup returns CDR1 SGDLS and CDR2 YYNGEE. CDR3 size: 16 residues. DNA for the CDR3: TGTGCCAGCAGCGTAGCCAGCGGGAGGGCCAAAGATGAGCAGTTCTTC. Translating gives CASSVASGRAKDEQFF.

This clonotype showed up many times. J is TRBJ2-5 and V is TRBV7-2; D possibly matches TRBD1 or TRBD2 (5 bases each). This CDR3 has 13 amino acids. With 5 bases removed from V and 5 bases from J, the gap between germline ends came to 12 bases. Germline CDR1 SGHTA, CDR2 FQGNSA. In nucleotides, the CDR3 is TGTGCCAGCAGCGAGGGGAGAAGGGAGACCCAGTACTTC. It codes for CASSEGRRETQYF.

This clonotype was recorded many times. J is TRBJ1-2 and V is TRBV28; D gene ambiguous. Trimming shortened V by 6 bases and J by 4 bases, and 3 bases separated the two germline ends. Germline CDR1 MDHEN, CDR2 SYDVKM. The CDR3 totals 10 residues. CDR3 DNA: TGTGCCAGCAGCTCCTATGGCTACACCTTC. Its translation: CASSSYGYTF.

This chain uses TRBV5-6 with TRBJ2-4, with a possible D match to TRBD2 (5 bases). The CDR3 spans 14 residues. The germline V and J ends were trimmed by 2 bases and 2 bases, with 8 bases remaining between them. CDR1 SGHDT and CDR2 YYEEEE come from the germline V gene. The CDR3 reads CASSFGESKNIQYF. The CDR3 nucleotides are TGTGCCAGCAGCTTCGGGGAGTCCAAAAACATTCAGTACTTC.